A single sample is the source of the 26 T cell receptor beta chains below, sequenced in a study of T cell clonality in common variable immunodeficiency. Regarding the study as a whole: Common variable immunodeficiency TCR beta sequences reportedly had fewer deletions and N-nucleotide insertions.

The data were produced by immunoSEQ multiplex PCR, yet TCRdb's version contains in-frame clones alone and is incomplete. This table holds roughly 14,000 clones with no singletons; the top ten claim roughly 12%. These TCRs' antigens remain unknown. The specimen was peripheral blood mononuclear cells. These receptors were obtained from a human donor with common variable immunodeficiency.

In its sample, this clone was seen a few times. With the read ending 3 residues before the CDR3 end, the germline J gene is used to fill in that end. This rearrangement joins TRBV7-9 to TRBJ2-4; D is perhaps TRBD1 (5 bases). This CDR3 region has 14 residues. Germline V gives CDR1 SEHNR, CDR2 FQNEAQ (reference sequence). Trimming left V 5 bases short and J 4 bases short, with 12 bases between. Partial CDR3 DNA: TGTGCCAGCAGCCCCCGACAGACGAAAAACATT. Amino acid sequence: CASSPRQTKNI. The entire CDR3 protein reads CASSPRQTKNIQYF.

Ten or more counts support this clone. The CDR3 end lies 3 residues beyond the end of the read and is filled in from the germline J gene. This chain links TRBV10-3 with TRBJ1-1; 8 bases line up with TRBD1. The V gene's germline CDR1 is ENHRY and CDR2 SYGVKD. V gave up 10 bases and J gave up 0 bases; unmatched junction bases: 7. This CDR3 comprises 14 residues. CDR3 DNA (partial): TGTGCCACAGGGACAGGAGGCATGAACACTGAA. As protein: CATGTGGMNTE. The full CDR3 protein is CATGTGGMNTEAFF.

This clone was observed at least ten times. The missing CDR3 end, 3 residues past where the read stops, is filled in from the germline J gene. This chain joins TRBV20-1 and TRBJ1-6; 9 positions match TRBD1. This CDR3 has 13 residues. Germline V lookup: CDR1 DFQATT, CDR2 SNEGSKA (reference sequence). The J segment lost 9 bases and the V segment lost 6 bases, leaving 6 bases of the junction unmatched. Partial CDR3 DNA: TGCAGTGCCTCGGGACAGGGCCCTTCACCC. Encoded protein: CSASGQGPSP. The full CDR3 protein reads CSASGQGPSPLHF.

The CDR3 is CASSPTGTGSGYTF. The covered CDR3 bases are TGTGCCAGCTCACCAACCGGGACAGGGAGCGGC. The chain recombines TRBV18 with TRBJ1-2; 9 nucleotides match TRBD1. The read ends 3 residues shy of where the CDR3 ends; the end is completed using the germline J gene. There are 14 residues in the CDR3. Germline V gene lookup returns CDR1 KGHSH and CDR2 LQKENI. The full variable domain, with the rest looked up from reference TRBV18 and TRBJ1-2, is NAGVMQNPRHLVRRRGQEARLRCSPMKGHSHVYWYRQLPEEGLKFMVYLQKENIIDESGMPKERFSAEFPKEGPSILRIQQVVRGDSAAYFCASSPTGTGSGYTFGSGTRLTVV.

Only a few counts were recorded for this clone. The read terminates 3 residues ahead of where the CDR3 ends, so the germline J gene completes it. The genes are TRBV19 and TRBJ1-1; D call uncertain. Trimming cost V 11 bases and J 7 bases, with 14 bases left between them. Per germline, CDR1 LNHDA and CDR2 SQIVND (reference sequence). This CDR3 has 11 residues. This CDR3 reads CAFLGQREAFF. The DNA read from the CDR3 is TGTGCCTTCTTAGGGCAACGTGAA. Full variable domain (missing parts from reference TRBV19 and TRBJ1-1): DGGITQSPKYLFRKEGQNVTLSCEQNLNHDAMYWYRQDPGQGLRLIYYSQIVNDFQKGDIAEGYSVSREKKESFPLTVTSAQKNPTAFYLCAFLGQREAFFGQGTRLTVV.

This clone was detected a few times. Sequencing ends 3 residues short of the CDR3 end; the germline J gene provides the rest. This chain uses TRBV7-6 with TRBJ1-4, with 8 bases that match TRBD1. Germline assignment: CDR1 SGHVS and CDR2 FNYEAQ. CDR3 length equals 15 residues. V was clipped by 5 bases and J by 7 bases; unmatched bases: 9. The CDR3: CASSLDRGPGEKLFF. CDR3 DNA, as far as it was read: TGTGCCAGCAGCCTAGACAGGGGTCCGGGTGAAAAA.

Worth noting for this clone: The missing CDR3 end, 3 residues past where the read stops, is filled in from the germline J gene. The chain uses TRBV5-1 and TRBJ2-7; D is unclear. Trimming pared 0 bases from V and 5 bases from J, leaving 6 bases between. Germline values: CDR1 SGHRS, CDR2 YFSETQ. There are 12 residues in the CDR3. CDR3 bases read: TGCGCCAGCAGCTTGGCTAACCACGAG. Amino acid sequence: CASSLANHE. The full CDR3 sequence reads CASSLANHEQYF.

A note on this clone: The observed sequence ends 3 residues before the CDR3 terminus, with the missing tail filled in from the germline J gene. The chain combines TRBV5-1 with TRBJ2-7; 9 nucleotides agree with TRBD1. The V segment lost 4 bases and the J segment 2 bases; nucleotides outside the gene matches: 4. CDR3 length: 14 amino acids. Germline CDR1 SGHRS, CDR2 YFSETQ. The CDR3 bases that were read are TGCGCCAGCAGCAACCGACAGGGGGCCTACGAG. It translates to CASSNRQGAYE. The whole CDR3 region reads CASSNRQGAYEQYF. Combining the CDR3 with reference TRBV5-1 and TRBJ2-7 gives the whole variable domain KAGVTQTPRYLIKTRGQQVTLSCSPISGHRSVSWYQQTPGQGLQFLFEYFSETQRNKGNFPGRFSGRQFSNSRSEMNVSTLELGDSALYLCASSNRQGAYEQYFGPGTRLTVT.

This clone was counted between two and nine times. The read halts 3 residues ahead of the CDR3 end, with the missing end drawn from the germline J gene. This chain uses TRBV18 with TRBJ2-3, with a weak D call TRBD1 (5 bases). In germline, CDR1 is KGHSH, CDR2 LQKENI. The V end was cut by 3 bases, the J end by 0 bases, with 16 bases between. The CDR3 is made up of 17 amino acids. The CDR3 is CASSPQRTQTSTDTQYF. The sequenced part of the CDR3 DNA is TGTGCCAGCTCACCCCAAAGGACACAGACTAGCACAGATACG.

This clone was observed many times. The read is 3 residues too short to cover the CDR3 end, so that end is filled in from the germline J gene. V usage is TRBV20-1 and J usage is TRBJ2-7; a possible D gene is TRBD2 (6 bases). Trimming removed 6 bases at V and 2 bases at J, with 14 bases between. CDR1 and CDR2 from the germline V gene are DFQATT and SNEGSKA (reference sequence). CDR3 length: 13 residues. CDR3 sequence: CSAITGTPYEQYF. CDR3 bases read: TGCAGTGCCATTACCGGGACTCCCTACGAG.

This clone was picked up many times. The read terminates 3 residues before the CDR3 end, so the remaining end is supplied by the germline J gene. The chain recombines TRBV20-1 with TRBJ2-1; 12 bases map to TRBD2. J gave up 3 bases and V 6 bases, and 3 bases lay outside the gene matches. The germline V gene encodes CDR1 DFQATT and CDR2 SNEGSKA (reference sequence). CDR3 length equals 14 residues. CDR3 in amino acids: CSARTSGNYNEQFF. CDR3 DNA (partial): TGCAGTGCAAGGACTAGCGGGAACTACAATGAG.

Turning to this clone: The read finishes 3 residues shy of the CDR3 end, and the germline J gene is used to complete it. V usage is TRBV11-2 and J usage is TRBJ1-1; D call uncertain. Between the trimmed V and J ends, which lost 0 bases and 2 bases, there was a span of 4 bases. CDR3 length: 13 residues. Germline V CDR1 and CDR2: SGHAT, FQNNGV. The CDR3 DNA, read in part, is TGTGCCAGCAGCTTAGACAGAAACACTGAA. Protein: CASSLDRNTE. The CDR3 reads in full as CASSLDRNTEAFF. The full variable domain, its missing parts supplied by reference TRBV11-2 and TRBJ1-1, is EAGVAQSPRYKIIEKRQSVAFWCNPISGHATLYWYQQILGQGPKLLIQFQNNGVVDDSQLPKDRFSAERLKGVDSTLKIQPAKLEDSAVYLCASSLDRNTEAFFGQGTRLTVV.

Points on this clone: The read comes to an end 3 residues before the CDR3 does, leaving the germline J gene to fill in the end. The V call is TRBV7-2, the J call TRBJ2-2; the match to TRBD1 covers 7 bases. The J segment lost 4 bases and the V segment lost 5 bases, leaving 7 bases of the junction unmatched. The CDR3 is made up of 15 amino acids. Germline V gives CDR1 SGHTA, CDR2 FQGNSA. The CDR3 sequence is CASSERQGGTGELFF. CDR3 bases read: TGTGCCAGCAGCGAGCGACAGGGTGGCACCGGGGAG.

This clone was counted only a few times. The CDR3 end lies 3 residues beyond the end of the read and is filled in from the germline J gene. V and J are TRBV19 and TRBJ1-1; a weak D match, TRBD1 (5 bases). V dropped 3 bases and J dropped 1 base, with 6 bases sitting between them. The CDR3 covers 13 residues. The V gene's germline CDR1 is LNHDA and CDR2 SQIVND (reference sequence). CDR3 sequence reads: CASSMGQNTEAFF. CDR3 bases read: TGTGCCAGTAGTATGGGGCAGAACACTGAA. Variable domain in full (rest from reference TRBV19 and TRBJ1-1): DGGITQSPKYLFRKEGQNVTLSCEQNLNHDAMYWYRQDPGQGLRLIYYSQIVNDFQKGDIAEGYSVSREKKESFPLTVTSAQKNPTAFYLCASSMGQNTEAFFGQGTRLTVV.

This clone came up many times. The read terminates 3 residues before the CDR3 end, so the remaining end is supplied by the germline J gene. This chain links TRBV20-1 with TRBJ2-1; TRBD2 agrees at 10 bases. The V gene's germline CDR1 is DFQATT and CDR2 SNEGSKA (reference sequence). The CDR3 runs to 16 residues. V was pared by 0 bases and J by 7 bases, with 9 bases of the junction left unmatched. This CDR3 is CSAREPLAGVRNEQFF. The covered CDR3 bases are TGCAGTGCTAGAGAACCTCTAGCGGGAGTTCGGAATGAG.

Comments on this clone: With the read ending 3 residues before the CDR3 end, the germline J gene is used to fill in that end. The chain couples TRBV5-1 to TRBJ1-1, with 7 bases matching TRBD1. Germline values: CDR1 SGHRS, CDR2 YFSETQ. The trim removed 2 bases at V and 5 bases at J, leaving 3 bases unmatched. CDR3 size: 13 residues. CDR3: CASSLDRETEAFF. The covered CDR3 bases are TGCGCCAGCAGCTTAGACAGGGAGACTGAA.

CDR3 sequence reads: CASSLVGGAGGYTF. The covered CDR3 bases are TGTGCCAGCAGCTTAGTAGGGGGCGCCGGAGGC. The V gene is TRBV11-2, the J gene TRBJ1-2; 7 positions match TRBD1. Coverage ceases 3 residues before the CDR3 finishes, and the germline J gene fills in the end. This CDR3 region has 14 residues. Germline CDR1 reads SGHAT; CDR2 reads FQNNGV.

This clone qualifies as medium-sized. The DNA ends 3 residues before the CDR3 does, and the rest of the CDR3 is filled in from the germline J gene. This rearrangement joins TRBV5-5 to TRBJ2-1, with D perhaps TRBD2 (6 bases). Germline V CDR1 and CDR2: SGHKS, YYEKEE (reference sequence). The CDR3 sequence is 13 residues long. V was trimmed by 2 bases and J by 8 bases, leaving 11 bases between them. The CDR3 here is CASSLRGGDEQFF. CDR3 DNA, as far as it was read: TGTGCCAGCAGCTTACGTGGAGGGGATGAG.

There are a few counts of this clone. Sequencing ends 3 residues short of the CDR3 end; the germline J gene provides the rest. The J gene is TRBJ2-1, the V gene TRBV19; TRBD1 agrees at 9 bases. This CDR3 has 15 residues. In germline, CDR1 is LNHDA, CDR2 SQIVND (reference sequence). V dropped 7 bases and J dropped 2; count of bases not matched to a gene: 6. The sequenced CDR3 bases are TGTGCCAGTAACTTCGGGACAGGGCCCTACAATGAG. The encoded protein is CASNFGTGPYNE. In full, the CDR3 is CASNFGTGPYNEQFF.

This clone was recorded a few times. The read comes to an end 3 residues before the CDR3 does, leaving the germline J gene to fill in the end. The gene calls are TRBV19 and TRBJ1-1; TRBD1 agrees at 8 bases. CDR1 is LNHDA, CDR2 SQIVND, per germline (reference sequence). The CDR3 has 15 residues. Losses at the gene ends were 5 bases for V and 4 bases for J; bases not matched to a gene: 9. CDR3 sequence: CASSYSDRVSTEAFF. The sequenced CDR3 bases are TGTGCCAGTAGTTACTCGGACAGGGTTAGCACTGAA.

Notes on this clone: The CDR3 end falls 3 residues outside the read, so it is completed with the germline J gene. V usage is TRBV30 and J usage is TRBJ1-2; D is unclear. From germline, CDR1 is GTSNPN and CDR2 SVGIG (reference sequence). The CDR3 is 14 amino acids. V lost 2 bases to trimming and J lost 2 bases, with 12 bases between them. The CDR3 protein is CAWSPDLENYGYTF. CDR3 DNA (partial): TGTGCCTGGAGTCCTGACTTGGAGAACTATGGC.

As concerns this clone: The CDR3 extends 3 residues past the end of the read, so its final part is completed from the germline J gene. The V and J genes are TRBV18 and TRBJ1-2; D might be TRBD1 (6 bases). V was trimmed by 5 bases and J by 6 bases, leaving 13 bases between them. Germline-derived CDR1 and CDR2 are KGHSH and LQKENI. The CDR3 is made up of 13 amino acids. This CDR3 reads CASSARGSNGYTF. Incomplete CDR3 DNA: TGTGCCAGCTCAGCCAGGGGTTCTAATGGC.

This clone occurred a few times. The read terminates 3 residues ahead of where the CDR3 ends, so the germline J gene completes it. The genes are TRBV6-1 and TRBJ2-3; 7 nucleotides align to TRBD1. The junction had 6 bases not matched to a gene; V was cut back by 3 bases and J by 6 bases. The CDR3 length is 14 residues. Germline V gene data show CDR1 as MNHNS and CDR2 as SASEGT. CDR3 DNA (partial): TGTGCCAGCAGTGAGGGACACAGGGGCGATACG. Its translation is CASSEGHRGDT. The CDR3, in full, reads CASSEGHRGDTQYF.

On this clone: The CDR3 end falls 3 residues outside the read, so it is completed with the germline J gene. The gene calls are TRBV18 and TRBJ2-7; unclear D gene. Germline lookup yields CDR1 KGHSH and CDR2 LQKENI. Trimming stripped 1 base from V and 1 base from J, with 5 bases between. The CDR3 runs 13 residues. The sequenced part of the CDR3 DNA is TGTGCCAGCTCACCACAGGGTTCCTACGAG. This translates into CASSPQGSYE. The entire CDR3 is CASSPQGSYEQYF.

This clone was recorded a few times. Read coverage stops 3 residues before the CDR3 terminus; the germline J gene supplies the remainder. The chain is built from TRBV7-8 and TRBJ1-2; TRBD1 aligns across 8 bases. The germline CDR1 and CDR2 sequences are SGHVS and FQNEAQ. The CDR3 sequence is 14 residues long. The ends lost 2 bases at V and 7 bases at J; junction bases unmatched: 6. CDR3 bases read: TGTGCCAGCAGCTTAACCGACAGGGGCGGTGGC. This codes for CASSLTDRGGG. The whole CDR3 region reads CASSLTDRGGGYTF.

This clone has a count of ten or more. The read is 3 residues too short to cover the CDR3 end, so that end is filled in from the germline J gene. V and J are TRBV7-2 and TRBJ1-4, with 9 bases lining up with TRBD1. V trimming: 5 bases; J trimming: 10 bases; junction bases outside the gene matches: 5. The germline V gene has CDR1 SGHTA and CDR2 FQGNSA. CDR3 length: 13 residues. CDR3 loop: CASSTGQGRKLFF. The CDR3 DNA, read in part, is TGTGCCAGCAGCACCGGACAGGGGAGAAAA.